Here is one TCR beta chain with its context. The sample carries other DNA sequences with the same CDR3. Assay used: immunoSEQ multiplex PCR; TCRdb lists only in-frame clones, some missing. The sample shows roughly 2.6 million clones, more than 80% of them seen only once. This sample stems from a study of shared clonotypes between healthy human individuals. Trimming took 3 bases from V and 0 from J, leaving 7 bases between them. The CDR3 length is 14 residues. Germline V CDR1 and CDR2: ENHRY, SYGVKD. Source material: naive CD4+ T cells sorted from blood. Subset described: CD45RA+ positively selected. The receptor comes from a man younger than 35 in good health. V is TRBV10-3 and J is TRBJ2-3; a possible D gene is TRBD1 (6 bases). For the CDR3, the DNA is TGTGCCATCAGTGATGGACAGAGCACAGATACGCAGTATTTT. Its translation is CAISDGQSTDTQYF.